The 13 T cell receptor beta chains listed next were all sequenced from one sample in a study of tumor-infiltrating lymphocytes in glioblastoma multiforme. TCRB libraries came from RNA via three nested multiplex PCR rounds. TCRdb reanalysed the multiplex PCR reads using MiXCR and keeps one entry per CDR3 protein. The sample holds about 12,000 distinct CDR3 sequences, almost 65% seen once. The sequenced sample consisted of brain tumor tissue. These receptor sequences come from a male donor with glioblastoma.

V gene TRBV10-3 combines with J gene TRBJ2-3, with TRBD1 matching over 9 bases. The CDR3 runs to 14 residues. With 10 bases clipped from V and 9 bases from J, the junction kept 14 bases outside the gene matches. Germline CDR1 ENHRY, CDR2 SYGVKD. In DNA form, the CDR3 reads TGTGCCACCGCACAGGGGGCGAGTGTAGAGACGCAGTATTTT. The encoded protein is CATAQGASVETQYF.

The chain recombines TRBV11-2 with TRBJ2-2; D perhaps matches TRBD2 (6 bases). This CDR3 has 15 residues. Per the germline V gene, CDR1 is SGHAT and CDR2 is FQNNGV. Trimming cost V 5 bases and J 6 bases, with 16 bases left between them. The DNA for the CDR3 is TGTGCCAGCAGCCGGGGGAGCTCAGGTGCCGGGGAGCTGTTTTTT. This gives the protein CASSRGSSGAGELFF.

This clonotype counts as hyperexpanded (1% or more). The chain has TRBV20-1 and TRBJ1-6, with D uncertain. This CDR3 has 15 amino acids. Germline values: CDR1 DFQATT, CDR2 SNEGSKA (reference sequence). With 1 base removed from V and 7 bases from J, the gap between germline ends came to 14 bases. The CDR3 here is CSARGRGSVNSPLHF. The CDR3 DNA is TGCAGTGCTAGAGGGCGGGGTTCCGTGAATTCACCCCTCCACTTT.

V usage is TRBV12-3 or TRBV12-4 and J usage is TRBJ2-1; D not certain. CDR3 length: 17 residues. V was clipped by 0 bases and J by 5 bases, with 17 bases between them. The CDR3 DNA is TGTGCCAGCAGTTTAGCGCGCACAGTAAGTATGAACAATGAGCAGTTCTTC. Encoded protein: CASSLARTVSMNNEQFF.

V is TRBV20-1 and J is TRBJ2-5; D tentatively fits TRBD1 or TRBD2 (6 bases each). From germline, CDR1 is DFQATT and CDR2 SNEGSKA (reference sequence). Deletions cut 3 bases from V and 2 bases from J, with 10 bases between. There are 13 residues in the CDR3. As DNA, the CDR3 is TGCAGTGCTAGTCGGGGGCAACAAGAGACCCAGTACTTC. Amino acids: CSASRGQQETQYF.

The rearrangement joins TRBV29-1 to TRBJ2-5; 10 bases match TRBD2. The germline V gene encodes CDR1 SQVTM and CDR2 ANQGSEA. This CDR3 spans 14 amino acids. With 4 bases clipped from V and 4 bases from J, the junction kept 6 bases outside the gene matches. CDR3 bases: TGCAGCGTTGCGGCTAGCGGGAGACCAGAGACCCAGTACTTC. Amino acid sequence: CSVAASGRPETQYF. Full variable domain (missing parts from reference TRBV29-1 and TRBJ2-5): SAVISQKPSRDICQRGTSLTIQCQVDSQVTMMFWYRQQPGQSLTLIATANQGSEATYESGFVIDKFPISRPNLTFSTLTVSNMSPEDSSIYLCSVAASGRPETQYFGPGTRLLVL.

The chain is built from TRBV7-2 and TRBJ1-4; perhaps TRBD1 as D (5 bases). The CDR3 contains 14 residues. CDR1 is SGHTA and CDR2 is FQGNSA in the germline V gene. V dropped 5 bases and J dropped 13 bases, with 20 bases sitting between them. The CDR3 protein is CASSPGGTVGILFF. In DNA form, the CDR3 reads TGTGCCAGCAGCCCAGGCGGGACGGTTGGGATACTGTTTTTT.

J is TRBJ1-1 and V is TRBV6-5, with D uncertain. This CDR3 is 12 amino acids long. Germline values: CDR1 MNHEY, CDR2 SVGAGI. V was trimmed by 9 bases and J by 1 base, leaving 9 bases between them. The CDR3 reads CASYYGNTEAFF. CDR3 sequence (DNA): TGTGCCAGTTACTACGGGAACACTGAAGCTTTCTTT.

This clonotype was seen just once. The chain is built from TRBV20-1 and TRBJ1-5; D is possibly TRBD1 (5 bases). The germline V and J ends were trimmed by 3 bases and 5 bases, with 14 bases remaining between them. The germline V gene encodes CDR1 DFQATT and CDR2 SNEGSKA (reference sequence). CDR3 length: 14 amino acids. CDR3 DNA: TGCAGTGCTAGGGCACCGGGGGTCGATCAGCCCCAGCATTTT. As protein: CSARAPGVDQPQHF.

The rearrangement links TRBV7-2 to TRBJ2-7; TRBD2 is a possible D gene (5 bases). The CDR3 runs 18 residues. Trimming took off 3 bases at V and 3 bases at J, with 24 bases between the two ends. Germline V CDR1 and CDR2: SGHTA, FQGNSA. CDR3 residues: CASSLLVLVHYPIYEQYF. In nucleotides, the CDR3 is TGTGCCAGCAGCTTGCTGGTACTAGTGCATTACCCCATCTACGAGCAGTACTTC.

A few counts support this clonotype. The junction departs from the called germline gene at one end, perhaps through a read error. V is TRBV20-1 and J is TRBJ2-1, with 10 bases that match TRBD2. Germline CDR1 reads DFQATT; CDR2 reads SNEGSKA (reference sequence). The length of the CDR3 is 15 residues. The CDR3 DNA is TGCGGTGCTAGTGTCAGACTAGCGGGTATTGATAAGCAGTTCTTC. This encodes CGASVRLAGIDKQFF.

The rearrangement links TRBV12-3 or TRBV12-4 to TRBJ2-7; D is ambiguous. The CDR3 length is 14 residues. The V end was cut by 3 bases, the J end by 5 bases, with 14 bases between. The CDR3 loop is CASSFPPPGNEQYF. CDR3 coding DNA: TGTGCCAGCAGTTTCCCCCCCCCTGGTAACGAGCAGTACTTC.

Turning to this clonotype: Since no conserved phenylalanine or tryptophan closes the CDR3, a read error is the likely cause. The chain links TRBV5-6 to TRBJ2-7, with TRBD1 identical over 10 bases. The J segment lost 2 bases and the V segment lost 7 bases, leaving 9 bases of the junction unmatched. CDR1 and CDR2 (germline): SGHDT, YYEEEE. This CDR3 has 15 amino acids. CDR3 in amino acids: CASGTGTGDPYEQYS. CDR3 in DNA: TGTGCCAGCGGCACCGGGACAGGGGATCCCTACGAGCAGTACTCC.